Presented here are 24 T cell receptor delta chains from one specimen sequenced in a study of gamma-delta chains in newborns, infants, children. TCRdb re-processed the reads via CATT. The data show some 5,000 delta-chain clones, about 0.43% seen once. The sample taken for sequencing was blood. These receptors were collected from a child who was a newborn, infant or young child, either healthy, febrile or measles-vaccinated (not recorded which).

This clone was counted only a few times. A read error likely explains this, since a far larger clone differs by one base. Other nucleotide sequences in the sample specify the same CDR3. The CDR3 sequence: CACDPGGLTDKLIF. The CDR3 DNA sequence: TGTGCCTGTGACCCTGGGGGTCTCACCGATAAACTCATCTTC. The chain couples TRDV2 to TRDJ1; TRDD3 aligns across 7 bases. CDR1 and CDR2 (germline): GEAIGNYY, EKD. The CDR3 spans 14 residues.

Turning to this clone: The amino acid sequence in TCRdb belongs to a much larger clone and departs from this DNA's translation at residue 14, likely a sequencing read error; the sequence shown is translated from the DNA. The chain carries TRDV2 and TRDJ1, with D uncertain. From germline, CDR1 is GEAIGNYY and CDR2 EKD. The CDR3 is made up of 16 amino acids. This CDR3 is CACDSLPERFTDKPIF. DNA for the CDR3: TGTGCCTGTGACTCCCTCCCTGAGCGTTTCACCGATAAACCCATCTTT.

Regarding this clone: TCRdb's listed protein matches a much larger clone and diverges from this DNA's translation at residue 9, likely through a read error; the protein shown comes from the DNA. V gene TRDV2 combines with J gene TRDJ3; TRDD3 aligns across 8 bases. After removal of 0 bases from V and 0 bases from J, the junction contained 6 bases not matched to a gene. The CDR3 runs to 19 residues. CDR1 and CDR2 (germline): GEAIGNYY, EKD. Here the CDR3 reads CACDTLLGGNSWDTRQMFF. The CDR3 DNA follows: TGTGCCTGTGACACCTTACTGGGGGGTAACTCCTGGGACACCCGACAGATGTTTTTC.

By share of the sample, this clone is large. The same CDR3 is also encoded by other DNA sequences in this sample. The chain uses TRDV2 and TRDJ2, with TRDD3 matching over 8 bases. This CDR3 is built from 18 residues. The V segment lost 3 bases and the J segment 0 bases; nucleotides outside the gene matches: 11. CDR1 is GEAIGNYY and CDR2 is EKD in the germline V gene. CDR3 sequence: CACDGVGDPEALTAQLFF. Written as DNA, the CDR3 is TGTGCCTGTGACGGTGTGGGGGATCCCGAAGCTTTGACAGCACAACTCTTCTTT.

This clone was counted a few times. A much larger clone is a single base away; this may be a read error. The gene calls are TRDV2 and TRDJ3; 13 bases agree with TRDD3. Germline V lookup: CDR1 GEAIGNYY, CDR2 EKD. The CDR3 extends over 20 amino acids. The chain's CDR3 is CACDAVLGDTSSWDARQMFF. DNA for the CDR3: TGTGCCTGTGACGCCGTACTGGGGGATACGAGCTCCTGGGACGCCCGACAGATGTTTTTC.

This clone is judged medium-sized. The chain uses TRDV2 and TRDJ3; 10 bases agree with TRDD3. The CDR3 is 20 amino acids. V gave up 2 bases and J gave up 0 bases; unmatched junction bases: 9. Germline lookup yields CDR1 GEAIGNYY and CDR2 EKD. CDR3 in DNA: TGTGCCTGTGACAAAGTACTGGGGGATCCGAGCTCCTGGGACACCCGACAGATGTTTTTC. It specifies CACDKVLGDPSSWDTRQMFF.

As to this clone: A far larger clone differs by one base, so this is likely a read error. Other DNA sequences in this sample translate to the same CDR3. J is TRDJ1 and V is TRDV2; TRDD3 matches at 8 bases. The CDR3 runs to 12 residues. Germline loops: CDR1 GEAIGNYY, CDR2 EKD. The CDR3, as DNA: TGTGCCTGTGGGGGATACACCGATAAACTCATTTTT. Residues: CACGGYTDKLIF.

By share, this clone ranks as large. The chain links TRDV2 to TRDJ3; D is undetermined. The germline gives CDR1 GEAIGNYY, CDR2 EKD. This CDR3 has 17 residues. Trimming shortened V by 0 bases and J by 0 bases, and 8 bases separated the two germline ends. CDR3 in DNA: TGTGCCTGTGACACCGTAGGGAGCTCCTGGGACACCCGACAGATGTTTTTC. It encodes CACDTVGSSWDTRQMFF.

The sample holds a few counts of this clone. The TCRdb protein, from a much larger clone, departs from this DNA's translation at residue 10, likely by read error; the protein shown derives from the DNA. The chain has TRDV2 and TRDJ3; perhaps TRDD3 as D (6 bases). CDR1 and CDR2 from the germline V gene are GEAIGNYY and EKD. CDR3 size: 19 residues. The V end lost 0 bases, the J end lost 9 bases, and 23 bases lay between the germline ends. DNA of the CDR3: TGTGCCTGTGACACCGGGGTTACTGGGAGACCCGGCCGCACCCGACAGATGTTTTTC. It translates to CACDTGVTGRPGRTRQMFF.

This clone came up a few times. The protein TCRdb lists belongs to a much larger clone and differs from this DNA's translation at residue 3, which points to a read error; the protein shown is made from the DNA. The chain joins TRDV2 to TRDJ3; 9 bases align to TRDD3. The germline V gene has CDR1 GEAIGNYY and CDR2 EKD. This CDR3 is built from 19 residues. CDR3 sequence: CARDSTGGTSSWDTRQMFF. The DNA for the CDR3 is TGTGCCCGTGACAGTACTGGGGGAACTAGCTCCTGGGACACCCGACAGATGTTTTTC.

This clone was seen more than once but under ten times. A single base is all that separates this from a far larger clone, so a read error is likely. CDR3 region: CACDTLGIPRSSWGTRQMFF. The CDR3 nucleotides read TGTGCCTGTGACACCCTGGGGATACCTAGAAGCTCCTGGGGCACCCGACAGATGTTTTTC. This chain connects TRDV2 to TRDJ3; 8 bases are a match to TRDD3. Germline values: CDR1 GEAIGNYY, CDR2 EKD. This CDR3 is 20 amino acids long.

This clone ranks as medium-sized. Other nucleotide sequences from this sample produce the same CDR3. The chain joins TRDV2 to TRDJ3, with TRDD3 matching over 9 bases. Looked up from germline, CDR1 is GEAIGNYY and CDR2 is EKD. There are 17 residues in the CDR3. J gave up 0 bases and V 4 bases, and 3 bases lay outside the gene matches. Written as DNA, the CDR3 is TGTGCCTGTGATTTACTGGGGGACTCCTGGGACACCCGACAGATGTTTTTC. This sequence encodes CACDLLGDSWDTRQMFF.

Notes on this clone: A read error may explain this, as a much larger clone is one base away. The chain recombines TRDV2 with TRDJ3, with 8 nucleotides matching TRDD3. This CDR3 spans 23 amino acids. The germline CDR1 and CDR2 sequences are GEAIGNYY and EKD. V shed 0 bases, J shed 0 bases, and the junction held 18 bases outside the gene matches. This chain's CDR3 is CACDTVSPYWGGPSSWDTRQMFF. CDR3 DNA sequence: TGTGCCTGTGACACCGTATCACCGTACTGGGGGGGACCTAGCTCCTGGGACACCCGACAGATGTTTTTC.

In regard to this clone: TCRdb's listed protein matches a much larger clone and diverges from this DNA's translation at residue 8, likely through a read error; the protein shown comes from the DNA. The sample holds other DNA sequences that translate to the same CDR3. The J gene is TRDJ1, the V gene TRDV2, with a possible D match to TRDD3 (6 bases). The CDR3 is 16 amino acids. The V end was cut by 0 bases, the J end by 7 bases, with 20 bases between. The V gene's germline CDR1 is GEAIGNYY and CDR2 EKD. DNA of the CDR3: TGTGCCTGTGACACCGTGGGGGGTACCCCCTACCTTAAACTCATCTTT. It translates to CACDTVGGTPYLKLIF.

This clone was observed a few times. A far larger clone is just one base off, so this is likely a read error. The sample contains more than one DNA sequence encoding this CDR3. The chain links TRDV2 to TRDJ3, with 9 bases lining up with TRDD3. The CDR3 is 18 residues long. Germline-derived CDR1 and CDR2 are GEAIGNYY and EKD. Unmatched junction bases numbered 5, after V lost 2 bases and J lost 1 base. CDR3 coding DNA: TGTGCCTGTGACATACTGGGGGAGAGTTCCTGGGACACCCGACAGATGTTTTTC. This gives the protein CACDILGESSWDTRQMFF.

This clone turned up a few times. TCRdb's protein, taken from a much larger clone, differs from this DNA's translation at residue 4, likely owing to a read error; the protein displayed comes from the DNA. The chain recombines TRDV2 with TRDJ3; the match to TRDD3 covers 12 bases. The CDR3 totals 19 residues. Trimming took 5 bases from V and 0 from J; bases not matched to a gene: 7. Germline values: CDR1 GEAIGNYY, CDR2 EKD. The CDR3 sequence is CACVTGGYIGSWDTRQMFF. The CDR3, as DNA: TGTGCCTGTGTCACTGGGGGATACATAGGCTCCTGGGACACCCGACAGATGTTTTTC.

With respect to this clone: TCRdb pairs this DNA with a much larger clone's protein that differs at residue 13, likely a read error; the protein shown was translated from the DNA. The chain carries TRDV2 and TRDJ3; 10 bases map to TRDD3. CDR1 is GEAIGNYY, CDR2 EKD, per germline. This CDR3 is built from 19 residues. CDR3 loop: CACDTGGYGSSWGTRQMFF. The CDR3 DNA sequence: TGTGCCTGTGACACCGGGGGATACGGTAGCTCCTGGGGCACCCGACAGATGTTTTTC.

Worth noting for this clone: TCRdb attributes to this sequence the protein of a much larger clone, which differs from the DNA translation at residue 7; a read error is likely, and the protein displayed is translated from the DNA. This sequence joins TRDV2 and TRDJ3; D is perhaps TRDD3 (5 bases). Per the germline V gene, CDR1 is GEAIGNYY and CDR2 is EKD. The CDR3 extends over 17 amino acids. The ends were cut back, 0 bases at V and 1 base at J, with 9 bases in the middle. This CDR3 reads CACDTGDSSWDTRQMFF. The CDR3 nucleotides are TGTGCCTGTGACACCGGGGACTCATCCTGGGACACCCGACAGATGTTTTTC.

By share of the sample, this clone is medium-sized. This CDR3 is also generated by other DNA sequences in the sample. This chain joins TRDV2 and TRDJ3; 9 nucleotides agree with TRDD3. Germline V gene data show CDR1 as GEAIGNYY and CDR2 as EKD. V was clipped by 2 bases and J by 0 bases; unmatched bases: 4. The CDR3 is made up of 18 amino acids. CDR3 in DNA: TGTGCCTGTGACATACTGGGGGACAACTCCTGGGACACCCGACAGATGTTTTTC. Protein: CACDILGDNSWDTRQMFF.

In regard to this clone: The protein recorded in TCRdb matches a much larger clone and deviates from this DNA's translation at residue 8, suggesting a read error; the protein here is obtained by translating the DNA. The same CDR3 can be traced to other DNA sequences in this sample. The V gene is TRDV2, the J gene TRDJ3, with TRDD3 matching 8 bases. Germline V gene lookup returns CDR1 GEAIGNYY and CDR2 EKD. CDR3 length equals 17 residues. The V segment lost 3 bases and the J segment 1 base; nucleotides outside the gene matches: 4. The CDR3 reads CACDPTGGSWDTRQMFF. CDR3 DNA: TGTGCCTGTGACCCCACTGGGGGGTCCTGGGACACCCGACAGATGTTTTTC.

This chain joins TRDV1 and TRDJ1, with TRDD3 matching over 7 bases. The length of the CDR3 is 14 residues. The germline gives CDR1 TSWWSYY, CDR2 QGS. Trimming took 2 bases from V and 2 from J; bases not matched to a gene: 2. The CDR3 loop is CALGEWGDTDKLIF. In nucleotides, the CDR3 is TGTGCTCTTGGGGAATGGGGGGATACCGATAAACTCATCTTT.

A remark on this clone: A much larger clone differs from this one at a single base, so this may be a read error. The gene calls are TRDV2 and TRDJ3, with D possibly TRDD3 on 6 matching bases. From germline, CDR1 is GEAIGNYY and CDR2 EKD. The CDR3 is made up of 18 amino acids. CDR3 DNA: TGTGCCTGTGACACAAGAGGCCCGAGCTCCTGGGGCACCCGACAGATGTTTTTC. This gives the protein CACDTRGPSSWGTRQMFF.

There are a few counts of this clone. This CDR3 is also generated by other DNA sequences in the sample. The chain carries TRDV2 and TRDJ3; D remains ambiguous. This CDR3 region has 20 residues. The germline V gene encodes CDR1 GEAIGNYY and CDR2 EKD. V shed 0 bases and J shed 0 bases, with 17 bases lying between them. CDR3 in DNA: TGTGCCTGTGACACCGGATTTGGAGGATCCAGCTCCTGGGACACCCGACAGATGTTTTTC. It specifies CACDTGFGGSSSWDTRQMFF.

A few counts support this clone. This likely came from a read error, as a far larger clone is one base away. Different DNA sequences within this sample yield the same CDR3. The V call is TRDV2, the J call TRDJ3, with D unresolved. This CDR3 region has 16 residues. From germline, CDR1 is GEAIGNYY and CDR2 EKD. The V and J ends lost 3 bases and 4 bases respectively, with 12 bases between them. This chain's CDR3 is CACDPLGSWDTRQMFF. In DNA, the CDR3 is TGTGCCTGTGACCCCCTAGGGTCTTGGGACACCCGACAGATGTTTTTC.